This T cell receptor (beta chain) was sequenced for a study of identical twins (dated by TCRdb to about 2016). Regarding the complete study: To test whether fetal clonotypes persist, this study deep-sequenced TCR alpha and beta repertoires from monozygotic twins, from unrelated adults of various ages, and from cord blood. Replicate twin experiments were performed at different times using different library preparation protocols to rule out contamination.

About this clonotype itself: The clone's antigen remains unknown. Base-call qualities are not available, and no considerably larger clone is one nucleotide away.

Trimming accounts for 6 bases at V and 1 base at J, while the number of junction bases matched to no gene is 4. The cysteine opens and the phenylalanine closes a CDR3 of 13 amino acids. Just the 39-base CDR3 DNA is kept, in frame starting at base 1. Reading the germline V gene (reference sequence) gives CDR1 DFQATT and CDR2 SNEGSKA. To prepare the library, 5' RACE was applied. TCRdb names Illumina HiSeq 2000 as the instrument used. Template switching added a universal primer binding site, and the final cDNA carried a unique molecular identifier that allowed TCR cDNA molecules to be counted accurately. First-strand cDNA for TCR alpha and beta chains was synthesized from specific primers in the conserved constant-segment region. To control for contamination, every cDNA library was double barcoded, receiving both a SMART-Mk sample barcode and Illumina barcodes. TruSeq adapter sequences, together with Illumina sample barcodes, were added in two successive PCR steps. TCR alpha and beta cDNA libraries were sequenced on the Illumina HiSeq platform with custom primers. The source study handled its data this way. MiGEC processed the raw reads to extract unique molecular identifiers, while MiXCR was used to determine the CDR3 positions. For each individual, recombination models were inferred using an EM algorithm with the repgenHMM and IGoR tools. Shared clonotypes were analyzed with the tcR package in R, and sharing was normalized by the product of cloneset sizes. To study raw recombination free of thymic and clonal selection effects, out-of-frame nonproductive sequences were analyzed. TCRdb cleaned the public reads at Q25 with fastp, built clones with MiXCR and kept in-frame beta chains. Here each entry gathers all rows of one CDR3 protein and keeps the most common genes and DNA. TCRdb's processing, not the authors' own work, is the source of the V and J calls. The sample table shows approximately 500,000 distinct CDR3 sequences, and around 24% are seen once. About 2.9% of the sample comes from the top ten.

Only healthy Caucasian donors were included. Three pairs of female monozygotic twins, all aged about 18 to 29 years, made up the twin cohort. CD4+ and CD8+ T cell populations were isolated with positive isolation kits from Invitrogen. Results and caveats for the whole study, not just this receptor: Compared with coincidental sharing between unrelated individuals, out-of-frame TCR alpha sequences shared between twins had an excess of sequences with low generation probability. Because the same donors could not be followed over many years, the conclusions depended on cross-sectional statistical analysis. Recombination models systematically underestimated out-of-frame TCR alpha sharing in monozygotic twins but agreed with sharing between unrelated individuals. Fewer insertions were carried by abundant cord blood beta clonotypes; a weaker similar trend was observed in young adult naive repertoires, while no such trend was observed in memory repertoires. Invariant T cells such as MAIT and iNKT could partly confound zero-insertion analyses, though diverse VJ usage argued against this for most clonotypes. A weaker excess of twin sharing was found in beta out-of-frame sequences because the signal-to-noise ratio was lowered by fewer shared sequences.

This same sample was also part of a study on T cells expressing NK-cell markers. From the second report: Several donors provided sorted CD3+CD56+NKG2C+, CD3+CD56+NKG2C- and CD3+CD56-NKG2C+ T-cell subsets, whose TCR beta-chain repertoires were profiled. Seven of the eight sequenced donors were HCMV-seropositive and one was HCMV-seronegative. To restrict sorting to alphabetaTCR-expressing T cells, an anti-gammadeltaTCR antibody was added in several experiments. In six donors, the dominant CD3+CD56+NKG2C+ clonotypes ranked among the top 10 CD8+ clonotypes, making up roughly 1.0-7.0% of CD8+ T cells. Those dominant clonotypes were again the most abundant among CD3+CD56-NKG2C+ cells in a handful of donors, at about 25-65%. Whether the expanded NKG2C-expressing T cell clones were specific for HCMV antigens remained unclear. Randomly selected healthy volunteers, three men and five women, were used as the eight sequenced donors. To determine HCMV serostatus, a commercial ELISA kit was used to detect HCMV-specific IgG in serum. Reads were demultiplexed and grouped by UMI with MIGEC, and clonotypes were assembled and quantified with MiTCR. To exclude erroneous sequences, any TCR cDNA sequence not supported by at least two reads was discarded. Downstream repertoire analysis used the tcR package, and clonotypes were matched across fractions by CDR3 nucleotide sequence plus V segment. Antigen specificity was annotated against VDJdb with VDJmatch, allowing one amino acid substitution in CDR3.

The TCR comes from a young woman in good health. The chain is assembled from TRBV20-1 and TRBJ1-1, with 8 central nucleotides matching TRBD1. Sequenced sample: CD4+ T cells sorted from blood. CDR3 loop: CSADDRGNTEAFF. The DNA is as follows: TGCAGTGCGGACGACAGGGGGAACACTGAAGCTTTCTTT.